Below, 6 T cell receptor beta chains from the same sample are listed, as sequenced in a study of T cell repertoires in cytomegalovirus infection. One entry per CDR3 protein, called by TCRdb with MiXCR from the reads. The sample holds hundreds of thousands of distinct CDR3 sequences, 24% seen once. Sequencing was done on a sample of CD8+ T cells from PBMCs. The receptors shown here come from a human donor in good health (CMV status not recorded). Some clones in this sample may be carry-over from other donors' samples.

Notes on this clonotype: This could be a read error, since a much larger clone is one nucleotide away. In this CDR3 the conserved last residue, phenylalanine or tryptophan, is missing, so a read error is likely. The chain joins TRBV7-9 to TRBJ2-1; no clear D. The germline V gene encodes CDR1 SEHNR and CDR2 FQNEAQ (reference sequence). The CDR3 spans 15 residues. With 5 bases removed from V and 0 bases from J, the gap between germline ends came to 11 bases. The CDR3 loop reads CASSLDRGSYNEQFS. The CDR3, as DNA: TGTGCCAGCAGCCTCGACCGCGGCTCCTACAATGAGCAGTTCTCC.

The V and J genes are TRBV28 and TRBJ2-3; D gene uncertain. Germline CDR1 and CDR2: MDHEN and SYDVKM. Trimming removed 5 bases at V and 5 bases at J, with 8 bases between. The CDR3 is 12 amino acids. This CDR3 is CASSTRIDTQYF. The CDR3 coding sequence is TGTGCCAGCAGTACCCGTATAGATACGCAGTATTTT.

This chain connects TRBV29-1 to TRBJ1-2; 10 bases fit TRBD1. This CDR3 is 15 amino acids long. Germline V CDR1 and CDR2: SQVTM, ANQGSEA. V gave up 6 bases and J gave up 2 bases; unmatched junction bases: 9. CDR3 residues: CSVRGTGAFNYGYTF. DNA for the CDR3: TGCAGCGTCCGCGGGACAGGGGCGTTCAACTATGGCTACACCTTC. Complete variable domain (other parts from reference TRBV29-1 and TRBJ1-2): SAVISQKPSRDICQRGTSLTIQCQVDSQVTMMFWYRQQPGQSLTLIATANQGSEATYESGFVIDKFPISRPNLTFSTLTVSNMSPEDSSIYLCSVRGTGAFNYGYTFGSGTRLTVV.

Ten or more counts support this clonotype. The chain recombines TRBV28 with TRBJ2-2, with a tentative D call TRBD2 (6 bases). CDR1 MDHEN and CDR2 SYDVKM come from the germline V gene. V was trimmed by 3 bases and J by 7 bases, leaving 9 bases between them. The CDR3 is 13 amino acids. For the CDR3, the DNA is TGTGCCAGCAGTTTGGAGGGGAACGGGGAGCTGTTTTTT. Encoded protein: CASSLEGNGELFF. Drawing the rest from reference TRBV28 and TRBJ2-2, the complete variable domain is DVKVTQSSRYLVKRTGEKVFLECVQDMDHENMFWYRQDPGLGLRLIYFSYDVKMKEKGDIPEGYSVSREKKERFSLILESASTNQTSMYLCASSLEGNGELFFGEGSRLTVL.

Regarding this clonotype: A read error is possible here, since a much larger clone lies one base away. No conserved phenylalanine or tryptophan ends this CDR3, so it is likely a read error. J is TRBJ2-1 and V is TRBV6-1; 9 bases map to TRBD2. The trim removed 6 bases at V and 3 bases at J, leaving 18 bases unmatched. The CDR3 is made up of 19 amino acids. Germline V CDR1 and CDR2: MNHNS, SASEGT. CDR3 coding DNA: TGTGCCAGCAGCGCTTACCCTCCTCTGGCGGGGGGGGACTACAATGAGCAGTTCTCC. Its translation is CASSAYPPLAGGDYNEQFS.

Many counts were recorded for this clonotype. V usage is TRBV7-9 and J usage is TRBJ2-7, with 11 bases matching TRBD1. The CDR3 has 12 residues. Germline V gives CDR1 SEHNR, CDR2 FQNEAQ (reference sequence). V was clipped by 7 bases and J by 5 bases; unmatched bases: 1. The CDR3 DNA follows: TGTGCCAGCATGGGACAGGGGGACGAGCAGTACGTC. Translated: CASMGQGDEQYV.